This TCR beta chain was retrieved from a study of CD8+ T cells in alopecia areata. Study details: Oral tofacitinib (5 to 10 mg twice daily) was administered to treated patients.

Extraction of RNA preceded its reverse transcription into cDNA, which served as the sequencing template. The repertoire was sequenced with immunoSEQ multiplex PCR; TCRdb's copy has only in-frame clones and lacks some. The data contain 150,000 to 200,000 clones, around 59% of them singletons. Specified treatment: oral pan-JAK inhibitor, 5-10 mg twice daily. Alopecia areata patients provided lesional scalp punch biopsies and peripheral blood. V shed 2 bases and J shed 7 bases, with 18 bases lying between them. The CDR3 is 16 residues long. CDR1 and CDR2 from the germline V gene are SGHAT and FQNNGV. The sequence derives from a human donor with alopecia areata. The specimen comprised CD4+ T cells sorted from blood, sampled at week 24, from a patient treated with tofacitinib. This rearrangement joins TRBV11-2 to TRBJ2-1, with D possibly being TRBD1 or TRBD2 (6 bases each). The CDR3 loop is CASSLKGGPASNEQFF. CDR3 nucleotide sequence: TGTGCCAGCAGCTTAAAGGGGGGCCCCGCGTCTAATGAGCAGTTCTTC. The whole variable domain, filled in from reference TRBV11-2 and TRBJ2-1, reads EAGVAQSPRYKIIEKRQSVAFWCNPISGHATLYWYQQILGQGPKLLIQFQNNGVVDDSQLPKDRFSAERLKGVDSTLKIQPAKLEDSAVYLCASSLKGGPASNEQFFGPGTRLTVL.